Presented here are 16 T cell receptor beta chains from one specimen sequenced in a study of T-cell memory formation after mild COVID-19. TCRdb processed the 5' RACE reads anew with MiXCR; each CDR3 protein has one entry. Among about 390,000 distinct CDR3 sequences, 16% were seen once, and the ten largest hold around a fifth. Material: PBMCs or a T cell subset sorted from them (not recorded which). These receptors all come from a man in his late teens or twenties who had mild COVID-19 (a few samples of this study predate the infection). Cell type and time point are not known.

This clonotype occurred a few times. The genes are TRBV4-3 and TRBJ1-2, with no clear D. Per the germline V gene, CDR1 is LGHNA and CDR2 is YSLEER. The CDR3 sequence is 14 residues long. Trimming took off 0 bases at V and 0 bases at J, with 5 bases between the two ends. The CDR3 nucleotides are TGCGCCAGCAGCCAAGAGGTCACTAACTATGGCTACACCTTC. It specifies CASSQEVTNYGYTF.

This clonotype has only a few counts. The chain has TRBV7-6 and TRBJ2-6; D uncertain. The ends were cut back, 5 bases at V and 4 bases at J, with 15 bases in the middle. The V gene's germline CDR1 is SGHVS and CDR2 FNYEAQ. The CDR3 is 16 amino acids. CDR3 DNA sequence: TGTGCCAGCAGCCCCCGTGAGCTTGCCGGGGCCAACGTCCTGACTTTC. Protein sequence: CASSPRELAGANVLTF.

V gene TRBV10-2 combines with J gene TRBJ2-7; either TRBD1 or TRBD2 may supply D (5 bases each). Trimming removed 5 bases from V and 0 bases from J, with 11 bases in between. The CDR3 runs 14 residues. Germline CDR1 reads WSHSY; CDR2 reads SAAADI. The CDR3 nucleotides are TGCGCCAGCAGTTCCAGGGAGACCTCCTACGAGCAGTACTTC. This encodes CASSSRETSYEQYF.

The CDR3 loop is CASSDPGQSGEKLFF. As DNA, the CDR3 is TGTGCCAGCAGCGACCCGGGACAATCGGGTGAAAAACTGTTTTTT. The chain combines TRBV7-6 with TRBJ1-4; possible D gene TRBD1, 6 bases. CDR3 length: 15 residues. Germline CDR1 is SGHVS and CDR2 is FNYEAQ. V was shortened by 5 bases and J by 7 bases, with 17 bases between the two germline ends.

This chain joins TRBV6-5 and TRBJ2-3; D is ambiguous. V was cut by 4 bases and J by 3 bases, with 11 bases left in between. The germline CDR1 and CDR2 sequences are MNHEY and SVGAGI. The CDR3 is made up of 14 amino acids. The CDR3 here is CASSFNTDTDTQYF. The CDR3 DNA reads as TGTGCCAGCAGTTTCAACACGGATACAGATACGCAGTATTTT.

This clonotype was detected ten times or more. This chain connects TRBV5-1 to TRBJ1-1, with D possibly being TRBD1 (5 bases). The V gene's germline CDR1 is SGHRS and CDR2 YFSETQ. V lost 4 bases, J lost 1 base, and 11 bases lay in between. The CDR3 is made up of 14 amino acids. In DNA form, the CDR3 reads TGCGCCAGCAGCCTCTTGCAGGGGAACACTGAAGCTTTCTTT. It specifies CASSLLQGNTEAFF. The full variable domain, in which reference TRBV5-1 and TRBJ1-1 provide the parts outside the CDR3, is KAGVTQTPRYLIKTRGQQVTLSCSPISGHRSVSWYQQTPGQGLQFLFEYFSETQRNKGNFPGRFSGRQFSNSRSEMNVSTLELGDSALYLCASSLLQGNTEAFFGQGTRLTVV.

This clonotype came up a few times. The CDR3 loop is CATSSTVFDYGYTF. In DNA, the CDR3 is TGTGCCACCAGCAGTACGGTTTTCGACTATGGCTACACCTTC. The genes are TRBV15 and TRBJ1-2; D not resolved. Looked up from germline, CDR1 is LNHNV and CDR2 is YYDKDF (reference sequence). V dropped 3 bases and J dropped 3 bases, with 11 bases sitting between them. The CDR3 runs 14 residues.

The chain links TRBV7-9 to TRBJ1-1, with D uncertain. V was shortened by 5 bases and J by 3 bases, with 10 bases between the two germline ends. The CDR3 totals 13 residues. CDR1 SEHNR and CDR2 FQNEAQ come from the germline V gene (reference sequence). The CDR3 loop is CASSPNRDTEAFF. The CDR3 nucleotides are TGTGCCAGCAGCCCCAACCGGGACACTGAAGCTTTCTTT.

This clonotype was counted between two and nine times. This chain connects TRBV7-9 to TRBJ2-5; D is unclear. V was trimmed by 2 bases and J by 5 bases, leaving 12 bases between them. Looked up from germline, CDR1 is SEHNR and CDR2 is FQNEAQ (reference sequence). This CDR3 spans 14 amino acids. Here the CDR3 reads CASSLSGSTETQYF. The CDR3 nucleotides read TGTGCCAGCAGCTTAAGTGGCAGTACGGAGACCCAGTACTTC.

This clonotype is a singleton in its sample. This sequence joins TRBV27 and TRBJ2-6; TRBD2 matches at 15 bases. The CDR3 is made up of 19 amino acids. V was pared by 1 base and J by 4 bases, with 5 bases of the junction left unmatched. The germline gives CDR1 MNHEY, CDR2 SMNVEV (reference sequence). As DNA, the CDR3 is TGTGCCAGCAGTTTATACGGACTAGCGGGGGGGTCAGGGGCCAACGTCCTGACTTTC. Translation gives CASSLYGLAGGSGANVLTF.

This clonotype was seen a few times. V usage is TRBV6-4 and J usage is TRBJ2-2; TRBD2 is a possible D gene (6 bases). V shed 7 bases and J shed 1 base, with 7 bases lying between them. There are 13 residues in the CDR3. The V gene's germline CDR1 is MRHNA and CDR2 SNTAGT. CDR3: CASKAGNTGELFF. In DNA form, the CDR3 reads TGTGCCAGCAAAGCGGGGAACACCGGGGAGCTGTTTTTT.

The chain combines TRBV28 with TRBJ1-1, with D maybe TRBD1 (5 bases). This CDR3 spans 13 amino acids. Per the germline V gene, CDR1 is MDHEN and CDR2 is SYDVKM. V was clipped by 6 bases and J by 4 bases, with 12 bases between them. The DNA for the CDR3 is TGTGCCAGCAGGACAACCGGGGCCACTGAAGCTTTCTTT. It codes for CASRTTGATEAFF.

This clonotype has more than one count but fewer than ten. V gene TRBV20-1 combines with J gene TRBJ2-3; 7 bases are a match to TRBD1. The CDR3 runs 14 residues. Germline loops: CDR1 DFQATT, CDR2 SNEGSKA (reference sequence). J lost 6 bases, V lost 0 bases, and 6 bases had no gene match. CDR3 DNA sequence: TGCAGTGCTAGAGATAGGGGGCGAGGGGATACGCAGTATTTT. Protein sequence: CSARDRGRGDTQYF.

The CDR3 DNA is TGTGCCAGCAGTTCCCCAACCAAGACTAGACCCCACGAGCAGTACGTC. This translates into CASSSPTKTRPHEQYV. V gene TRBV6-2 or TRBV6-3 combines with J gene TRBJ2-7; TRBD2 might be the D (6 bases). Germline CDR1 and CDR2: MNHEY and SVGEGT. With 4 bases removed from V and 5 bases from J, the gap between germline ends came to 21 bases. This CDR3 has 16 residues.

CDR3 nucleotide sequence: TGCGCCAGCAGCCTACTTTCCGGGACAGGGATTGAGCAGTTCTTC. This gives the protein CASSLLSGTGIEQFF. The V and J genes are TRBV5-1 and TRBJ2-1, with 9 bases lining up with TRBD1. The CDR3 spans 15 residues. Germline CDR1 and CDR2: SGHRS and YFSETQ. V trimming: 4 bases; J trimming: 9 bases; junction bases outside the gene matches: 11.

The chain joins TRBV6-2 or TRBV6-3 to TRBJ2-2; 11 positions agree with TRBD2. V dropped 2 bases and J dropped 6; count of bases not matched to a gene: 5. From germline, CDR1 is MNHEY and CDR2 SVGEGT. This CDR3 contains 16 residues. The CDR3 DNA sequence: TGTGCCAGCAGTTACCAGACTAGCGGGGTTGCCGGGGAGCTGTTTTTT. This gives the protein CASSYQTSGVAGELFF.